The rows below give T cell receptor beta chains drawn from one sample of a study of cytomegalovirus exposure and HLA in healthy donors. Using immunoSEQ multiplex PCR, the repertoire was profiled, and TCRdb retains in-frame clones only, with some absent. The sample consists of about 140,000 clones, 70% to 80% of them appearing once. The specimen was PBMCs. These receptors were collected from a female donor in good health and CMV-seronegative. Both conserved end residues are part of each CDR3. The D gene is left open where the match is weak. For some rows the clone size is stated as once, few or many, or as a class when expanded; others skip it.

j_call clone_size v_call d_call cdr3_nt cdr3_aa
TRBJ1-2 . TRBV10-3 . TGTGCCATCAGTCGGAGTTCACTAACTGAGGGTGGCTACACCTTC CAISRSSLTEGGYTF
TRBJ1-4 . TRBV11-2 . TGTGCCAGCAGCTTTTCAGCAACTAATGAAAAACTGTTTTTT CASSFSATNEKLFF
TRBJ1-2 . TRBV5-1 . TGCGCCAGCAGCTCCACAGGGTGCGGCTACACCTTC CASSSTGCGYTF
TRBJ1-2 . TRBV7-6 . TGTGCCAGCAGCCGTACTCAGGGAGGGCACTATGGCTACACCTTC CASSRTQGGHYGYTF
TRBJ1-1 few TRBV27 . TGTGCCAGCAGTTTAGAAGGAGGGAACACTGAAGCTTTCTTT CASSLEGGNTEAFF
TRBJ2-3 . TRBV7-3 TRBD2 TGTGCCAGCAGCTTAAGCGGGGGACCTGATACGCAGTATTTT CASSLSGGPDTQYF
TRBJ1-5 once TRBV6-1 . TGTGCCAGCAGTACCCGCCCCTCGGGAGAACAGCCCCAGCATTTT CASSTRPSGEQPQHF
TRBJ2-7 . TRBV4-2 TRBD2 TGTGCCAGCAGCCAAGATACTAGCGGGGGGCCCACCTACGAGCAGTACTTC CASSQDTSGGPTYEQYF
TRBJ2-5 . TRBV7-9 TRBD2 TGTGCCAGCAGCCAGCAGACTAGCGGGGTTCAAGAGACCCAGTACTTC CASSQQTSGVQETQYF
TRBJ1-4 . TRBV10-3 TRBD1 TGTGCCATCAGGCCCGGGGACAGCAATGAAAAACTGTTTTTT CAIRPGDSNEKLFF
TRBJ1-4 . TRBV29-1 . TGCAGCGTTGGCGGGGGCACAGGTGCAACTAATGAAAAACTGTTTTTT CSVGGGTGATNEKLFF
TRBJ2-2 few TRBV10-3 . TGTGCCATCAGTGACTTCACCGGGGAGCTGTTTTTT CAISDFTGELFF
TRBJ1-4 . TRBV5-8 . TGTGCCAGCAGCTTGGAACCGGGATTTCGACACGAAAAACTGTTTTTT CASSLEPGFRHEKLFF
TRBJ1-5 . TRBV5-1 . TGCGCCAGCAGCTTGGGTTCAACTGGTCAGCCCCAGCATTTT CASSLGSTGQPQHF
TRBJ1-4 . TRBV4-3 . TGCGCCAGCAGCCACCTCAAAGGGGGGGCAACTAATGAAAAACTGTTTTTT CASSHLKGGATNEKLFF
TRBJ2-7 . TRBV10-3 . TGTGCCATCAGTGACACCTACGAGCAGTACTTC CAISDTYEQYF
TRBJ1-3 . TRBV19 TRBD1 TGTGCCAGTAGTAGGGCCGGGACAGGCTCTGGAAACACCATATATTTT CASSRAGTGSGNTIYF
TRBJ1-1 . TRBV10-1 . TGCGCCAGCAGTGAGTCGAGGGGGGGAACTGAAGCTTTCTTT CASSESRGGTEAFF
TRBJ2-7 . TRBV9 TRBD1 TGTGCCAGCAGCGGGCCCCCTGGACAGGGACTTCAGTACTTC CASSGPPGQGLQYF
TRBJ2-3 . TRBV7-2 TRBD2 TGTGCCAGCAGCCCCTGGACTAGCGGGATACATAGCACAGATACGCAGTATTTT CASSPWTSGIHSTDTQYF
TRBJ1-1 . TRBV18 TRBD1 TGTGCCAGCTCACCCGGACAGGGTGGGGTAGCTTTCTTT CASSPGQGGVAFF
TRBJ2-3 many TRBV5-6 . TGTGCCAGCAGCCGGTACACAGATACGCAGTATTTT CASSRYTDTQYF
TRBJ2-7 . TRBV10-3 . TGTGCCATCAGTGTTTCACAGGGCGACGAGCAGTACTTC CAISVSQGDEQYF
TRBJ2-5 . TRBV7-2 TRBD2 TGTGCCAGCAGCTTACGGGGGGCTAGCGGGGAGACCCAGTACTTC CASSLRGASGETQYF
TRBJ2-3 . TRBV9 TRBD1 TGTGCCAGCAGCCCGAGACAGGGGAGCACGCAGTATTTT CASSPRQGSTQYF
TRBJ2-1 . TRBV6-6 . TGTGCCAGCAGTTACTCGGAGAGGGCCCACAATGAGCAGTTCTTC CASSYSERAHNEQFF
TRBJ1-1 few TRBV9 . TGTGCCAGCAGCGTAGCAGGATACACTGAAGCTTTCTTT CASSVAGYTEAFF
TRBJ1-2 . TRBV15 TRBD1 TGTGCCACCAGCAGATTAACCGGGACAGGGTTCGGCTACACCTTC CATSRLTGTGFGYTF
TRBJ1-6 . TRBV11-2 . TGTGCCAGCAGCTTAATTCGGAATTCACCCCTCCACTTT CASSLIRNSPLHF
TRBJ2-7 . TRBV9 . TGTGCCAGCAGCGTAGCGTCGCAGGGGAACTACGAGCAGTACTTC CASSVASQGNYEQYF
TRBJ1-2 many TRBV4-1 TRBD1 TGCGCCAGCAGCCAAGGGTTTCCGGGACAGGTGGCGTTTGGCTACACCTTC CASSQGFPGQVAFGYTF
TRBJ2-7 . TRBV15 TRBD2 TGTGCCACCAGCAGAGCCCCGCCAGGAGCGGGGGTGTCCTACGAGCAGTACTTC CATSRAPPGAGVSYEQYF
TRBJ1-2 . TRBV28 TRBD1 TGTGCCAGCTCCCTATTGGGACAGGGCTATGGCTACACCTTC CASSLLGQGYGYTF
TRBJ1-6 . TRBV25-1 TRBD1 TGTGCCAGCGGGACAGCGCGGAATTCACCCCTCCACTTT CASGTARNSPLHF
TRBJ2-7 . TRBV5-1 . TGCGCCAGCAGCTTGACCCCCGGGATACAAGGGACCTACGAGCAGTACTTC CASSLTPGIQGTYEQYF
TRBJ1-4 . TRBV6-5 TRBD1 TGTGCCAGCAATCGACAGGGTAGTGAAAAACTGTTTTTT CASNRQGSEKLFF
TRBJ2-2 . TRBV4-1 . TGCGCCAGCAGCCACCCCACGGGGTTAAGGAACACCGGGGAGCTGTTTTTT CASSHPTGLRNTGELFF
TRBJ2-1 . TRBV7-8 . TGTGCCAGCAGCTTTGGGGGGGGCGGTGAGCAGTTCTTC CASSFGGGGEQFF
TRBJ2-2 . TRBV30 . TGTGCCTGGAGCCCGACAGGGCCGCGGGACGGGGAGCTGTTTTTT CAWSPTGPRDGELFF
TRBJ2-7 . TRBV19 TRBD1 TGTGCCAGTAGTATTGGATTGGGACAGGGATCCCACGAGCAGTACTTC CASSIGLGQGSHEQYF
TRBJ2-2 once TRBV4-1 . TGCGCCAGCAGCCAGACAGGTCGGGCGAACACCGGGGAGCTGTTTTTT CASSQTGRANTGELFF
TRBJ2-1 few TRBV2 . TGTGCCACTACCCCACGAGCACGCAATGAGCAGTTCTTC CATTPRARNEQFF
TRBJ2-3 few TRBV10-2 TRBD2 TGCGCTAGCATGGGCGGGGGGGACCTGCCAGATACGCAGTATTTT CASMGGGDLPDTQYF